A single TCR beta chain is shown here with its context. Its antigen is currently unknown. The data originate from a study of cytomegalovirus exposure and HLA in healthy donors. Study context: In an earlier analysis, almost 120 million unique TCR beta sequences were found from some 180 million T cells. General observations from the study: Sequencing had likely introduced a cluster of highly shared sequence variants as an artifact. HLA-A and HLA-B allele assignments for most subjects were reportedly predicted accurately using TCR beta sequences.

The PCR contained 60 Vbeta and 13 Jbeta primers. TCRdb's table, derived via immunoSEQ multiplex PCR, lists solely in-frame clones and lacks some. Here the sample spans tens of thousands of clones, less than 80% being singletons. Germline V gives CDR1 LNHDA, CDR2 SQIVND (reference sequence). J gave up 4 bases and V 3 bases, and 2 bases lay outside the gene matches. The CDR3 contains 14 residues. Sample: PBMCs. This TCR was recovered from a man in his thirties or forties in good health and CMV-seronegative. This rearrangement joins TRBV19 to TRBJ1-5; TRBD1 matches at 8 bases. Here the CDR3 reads CASSIWTGNQPQHF. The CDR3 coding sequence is TGTGCCAGTAGTATCTGGACAGGGAATCAGCCCCAGCATTTT.